This T cell receptor beta chain came from a study of shared clonotypes between healthy human individuals. TCRdb's copy holds only in-frame clones and misses some; the assay was immunoSEQ multiplex PCR. The repertoire holds 1,500,000 or so clones, approximately 98.5% seen once, with about 0.34% in the top ten. The CDR3 has 12 residues. The germline V gene encodes CDR1 MNHNY and CDR2 SVGAGI (reference sequence). The ends lost 3 bases at V and 15 bases at J; junction bases unmatched: 7. Input material: naive CD4+ T cells sorted from blood. Noted subset: CD45RA+ positively selected. This rearrangement joins TRBV6-6 to TRBJ2-1; 8 bases line up with TRBD2. This receptor was identified in a man aged 30 to 45 in good health. The CDR3 region has the DNA TGTGCCAGCAGTTATTCGGGACTAGGGGCGTTCTTC. Translation gives CASSYSGLGAFF.